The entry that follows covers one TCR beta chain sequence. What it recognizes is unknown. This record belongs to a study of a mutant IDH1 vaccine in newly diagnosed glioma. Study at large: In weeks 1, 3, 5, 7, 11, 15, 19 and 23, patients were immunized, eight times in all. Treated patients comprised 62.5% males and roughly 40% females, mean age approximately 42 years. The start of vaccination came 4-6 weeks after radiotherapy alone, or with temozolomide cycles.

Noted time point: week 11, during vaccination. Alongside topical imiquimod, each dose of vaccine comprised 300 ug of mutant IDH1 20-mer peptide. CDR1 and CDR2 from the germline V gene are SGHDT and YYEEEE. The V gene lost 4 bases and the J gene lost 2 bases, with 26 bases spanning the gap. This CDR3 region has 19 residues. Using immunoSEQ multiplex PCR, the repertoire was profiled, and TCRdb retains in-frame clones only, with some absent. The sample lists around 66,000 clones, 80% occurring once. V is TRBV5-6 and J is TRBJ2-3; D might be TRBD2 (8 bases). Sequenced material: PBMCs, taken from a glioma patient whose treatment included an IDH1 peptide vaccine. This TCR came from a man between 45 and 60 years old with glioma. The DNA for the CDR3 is TGTGCCAGCAGCCCTCTTCTAAGGGGGCGGGGGGCTAACACAGATACGCAGTATTTT. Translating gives CASSPLLRGRGANTDTQYF. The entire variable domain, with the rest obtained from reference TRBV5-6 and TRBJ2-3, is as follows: DAGVTQSPTHLIKTRGQQVTLRCSPKSGHDTVSWYQQALGQGPQFIFQYYEEEERQRGNFPDRFSGHQFPNYSSELNVNALLLGDSALYLCASSPLLRGRGANTDTQYFGPGTRLTVL.